The 27 T cell receptor beta chains presented below share a single source sample, sequenced in a study of shared clonotypes between healthy human individuals. This table comes from immunoSEQ multiplex PCR, and its TCRdb copy is limited to in-frame clones, with some not included. The sample has about 2.3 million clones, more than 80% seen once. Sample: naive CD4+ T cells from PBMCs. Subset given: CD45RA+ positively selected. These receptors were obtained from a man aged 18 to 30 in good health. Some clones in this sample may be carry-over from other donors' samples.

The chain combines TRBV5-1 with TRBJ2-1; perhaps TRBD1 as D (5 bases). The V gene's germline CDR1 is SGHRS and CDR2 YFSETQ. V was pared by 4 bases and J by 6 bases, with 17 bases between. The CDR3 has 15 amino acids. Here the CDR3 reads CASSDGRRGSNEQFF. The DNA of the CDR3 is TGCGCCAGCAGCGACGGTAGAAGGGGAAGCAATGAGCAGTTCTTC.

The V gene is TRBV9, the J gene TRBJ2-3, with TRBD2 as a possible D gene (6 bases). V lost 3 bases and J 3 bases, leaving 14 bases between the germline ends. CDR1 SGDLS and CDR2 YYNGEE come from the germline V gene. The CDR3 spans 15 residues. CDR3 bases: TGTGCCAGCAGCGGGCGGGGAGTCGGTACAGATACGCAGTATTTT. Translation gives CASSGRGVGTDTQYF.

This clone was observed once. The chain combines TRBV29-1 with TRBJ2-7; D gene uncertain. V gave up 4 bases and J gave up 3 bases, with 16 bases separating them. Germline CDR1 is SQVTM and CDR2 is ANQGSEA. The CDR3 runs 14 residues. CDR3 amino acids: CSVAAGKIYYEQYF. The CDR3 DNA sequence: TGCAGCGTTGCGGCTGGGAAGATTTACTACGAGCAGTACTTC.

V and J are TRBV5-4 and TRBJ2-2; TRBD2 matches at 11 bases. Trimming at V came to 1 base and at J to 2 bases, leaving 13 bases not matched to a gene. This CDR3 comprises 20 residues. The germline V gene encodes CDR1 SGHNT and CDR2 YYREEE (reference sequence). The CDR3 spells CASSLRLAGGLGGNTGELFF. The CDR3 DNA is TGTGCCAGCAGCTTGCGGCTAGCGGGAGGTTTGGGGGGCAACACCGGGGAGCTGTTTTTT.

The V call is TRBV28, the J call TRBJ1-5; no reliable D call. CDR1 MDHEN and CDR2 SYDVKM come from the germline V gene. Trimming took off 5 bases at V and 0 bases at J, with 14 bases between the two ends. CDR3 length: 16 amino acids. The CDR3 DNA follows: TGTGCCAGCAGTGGCTTATCGGGTTATAGCAATCAGCCCCAGCATTTT. Protein product: CASSGLSGYSNQPQHF. Using reference TRBV28 and TRBJ1-5 for the parts outside the CDR3, the full variable domain is DVKVTQSSRYLVKRTGEKVFLECVQDMDHENMFWYRQDPGLGLRLIYFSYDVKMKEKGDIPEGYSVSREKKERFSLILESASTNQTSMYLCASSGLSGYSNQPQHFGDGTRLSIL.

This rearrangement joins TRBV6-6 to TRBJ2-6, with D unclear. V was shortened by 6 bases and J by 2 bases, with 2 bases between the two germline ends. Germline V gene lookup returns CDR1 MNHNY and CDR2 SVGAGI (reference sequence). The CDR3 is 12 residues long. The DNA of the CDR3 is TGTGCCAGCAGGGCTGGGGCCAACGTCCTGACTTTC. As protein: CASRAGANVLTF.

The V and J genes are TRBV4-3 and TRBJ2-1, with 7 positions matching TRBD2. The ends lost 0 bases at V and 6 bases at J; junction bases unmatched: 5. The CDR3 length is 15 residues. Germline-derived CDR1 and CDR2 are LGHNA and YSLEER. CDR3 protein: CASSQDRLAINEQFF. The CDR3, as DNA: TGCGCCAGCAGCCAAGATCGACTAGCCATCAATGAGCAGTTCTTC.

About this clone itself: Other DNA sequences of this sample code for an identical CDR3. CDR3 bases: TGTGCCAGTAGTATCGGCACGGGCAACTATGGCTACACCTTC. Residues: CASSIGTGNYGYTF. The V and J genes are TRBV19 and TRBJ1-2; D remains ambiguous. CDR1 is LNHDA, CDR2 SQIVND, per germline (reference sequence). Trimming pared 3 bases from V and 2 bases from J, leaving 10 bases between. The CDR3 consists of 14 residues.

This clone was seen once. The rearrangement joins TRBV5-1 to TRBJ2-5, with D uncertain. Per the germline V gene, CDR1 is SGHRS and CDR2 is YFSETQ. This CDR3 has 13 amino acids. Trimming took off 0 bases at V and 7 bases at J, with 10 bases between the two ends. The CDR3 is CASSLAGRSTQYF. The CDR3 coding sequence is TGCGCCAGCAGCTTGGCAGGCCGTTCGACCCAGTACTTC.

This clone was detected once. The V gene is TRBV7-9, the J gene TRBJ1-1; TRBD1 might be the D (6 bases). Trimming shortened V by 5 bases and J by 1 base, and 17 bases separated the two germline ends. This CDR3 comprises 16 residues. Germline CDR1 reads SEHNR; CDR2 reads FQNEAQ (reference sequence). The CDR3 DNA follows: TGTGCCAGCAGCCCACGGGGTCGGGGGCAGAACACTGAAGCTTTCTTT. It translates to CASSPRGRGQNTEAFF.

The V call is TRBV19, the J call TRBJ2-2, with D maybe TRBD1 (6 bases). The CDR3 consists of 13 residues. V was clipped by 5 bases and J by 6 bases, with 10 bases between them. In germline, CDR1 is LNHDA, CDR2 SQIVND (reference sequence). CDR3 nucleotide sequence: TGTGCCAGTAGTGGGGGCAGGGCCGGGGAGCTGTTTTTT. It is translated as CASSGGRAGELFF.

CDR3 nucleotide sequence: TGTGCCAGCAGTGACTATGAGCGGGAGGGCACAGATACGCAGTATTTT. It yields the protein CASSDYEREGTDTQYF. The chain is built from TRBV6-1 and TRBJ2-3; 9 bases line up with TRBD2. The CDR3 sequence is 16 residues long. Germline V gene data show CDR1 as MNHNS and CDR2 as SASEGT. V lost 3 bases, J lost 1 base, and 5 bases stayed unmatched.

On this clone: Other nucleotide sequences in the sample specify the same CDR3. This sequence joins TRBV7-3 and TRBJ2-2, with D unresolved. Germline-derived CDR1 and CDR2 are SGHTA and FQGTGA. The CDR3 totals 12 residues. V was clipped by 5 bases and J by 6 bases, with 7 bases between them. The CDR3 nucleotides read TGTGCCAGCAGCCCCCGGGCCGGGGAGCTGTTTTTT. Protein: CASSPRAGELFF.

This clone is a singleton in its sample. This chain connects TRBV29-1 to TRBJ1-1; D possibly corresponds to TRBD1 (5 bases). The V end was cut by 4 bases, the J end by 6 bases, with 9 bases between. This CDR3 is built from 11 residues. CDR1 and CDR2 (germline): SQVTM, ANQGSEA. The CDR3 spells CSVGGGSEAFF. CDR3 DNA sequence: TGCAGCGTTGGGGGCGGGTCTGAAGCTTTCTTT.

The chain links TRBV6-6 to TRBJ2-5; no reliable D call. The J call may be incorrect, as the DNA end agrees better with TRBJ2-7. Per the germline V gene, CDR1 is MNHNY and CDR2 is SVGAGI (reference sequence). The length of the CDR3 is 12 residues. This CDR3 reads CASRPSSYEQYF. The CDR3 region has the DNA TGTGCCAGTCGTCCGAGCTCCTACGAGCAGTACTTC.

The V and J genes are TRBV5-4 and TRBJ2-6; D is possibly TRBD2 (5 bases). Trimming removed 0 bases at V and 4 bases at J, with 20 bases between. Germline lookup yields CDR1 SGHNT and CDR2 YYREEE (reference sequence). The CDR3 loop spans 19 amino acids. CDR3 sequence reads: CASSLAGPRGRLGANVLTF. CDR3 DNA: TGTGCCAGCAGCTTGGCCGGGCCTCGTGGGCGACTAGGGGCCAACGTCCTGACTTTC.

The J gene is TRBJ2-7, the V gene TRBV29-1, with 8 positions matching TRBD2. Germline V gene lookup returns CDR1 SQVTM and CDR2 ANQGSEA. V was clipped by 5 bases and J by 0 bases; unmatched bases: 6. CDR3 length: 14 amino acids. CDR3 bases: TGCAGCGTTACCTTAGCGGGGAGCTCCTACGAGCAGTACTTC. Residues: CSVTLAGSSYEQYF.

This chain connects TRBV5-1 to TRBJ2-1, with D possibly TRBD2 on 5 matching bases. V gave up 2 bases and J gave up 5 bases, with 11 bases separating them. Germline CDR1 reads SGHRS; CDR2 reads YFSETQ. The CDR3 runs 14 residues. CDR3 sequence: CASSLSGINNEQFF. The DNA of the CDR3 is TGCGCCAGCAGCTTATCCGGGATTAACAATGAGCAGTTCTTC.

The DNA of the CDR3 is TGTGCCAGCAGCCCGGGGTCCAGCTCTGGAAACACCATATATTTT. As protein: CASSPGSSSGNTIYF. The J gene is TRBJ1-3, the V gene TRBV5-4; the D is unclear. The CDR3 covers 15 residues. V shed 4 bases and J shed 0 bases, with 11 bases lying between them. Germline CDR1 is SGHNT and CDR2 is YYREEE (reference sequence).

For this clone: Just one base apart from a much larger clone, this may be a read error. The sample contains more than one DNA sequence encoding this CDR3. The chain couples TRBV2 to TRBJ2-3, with TRBD1 identical over 10 bases. The CDR3 length is 14 residues. Germline-derived CDR1 and CDR2 are SNHLY and FYNNEI. V shed 6 bases, J shed 1 base, and the junction held 1 base outside the gene matches. The DNA of the CDR3 is TGTGCCAGCAGAGGGACAGGGGGCACAGATACGCAGTATTTT. It translates to CASRGTGGTDTQYF.

The V call is TRBV4-2, the J call TRBJ2-5; 8 nucleotides match TRBD2. V trimming: 2 bases; J trimming: 4 bases; junction bases outside the gene matches: 9. Germline-derived CDR1 and CDR2 are LGHNA and YNFKEQ. The CDR3 totals 16 residues. Written as DNA, the CDR3 is TGTGCCAGCAGCCAACGGGCGGGAGGTTTAATAGAGACCCAGTACTTC. It codes for CASSQRAGGLIETQYF.

This clone was seen a single time. V gene TRBV2 combines with J gene TRBJ2-1, with TRBD2 matching over 10 bases. Germline V gene sequence: CDR1 SNHLY, CDR2 FYNNEI. CDR3 length: 15 amino acids. The trim removed 7 bases at V and 1 base at J, leaving 4 bases unmatched. The CDR3 region has the DNA TGTGCCAGCAAACTAGCGGGACTATCCTACAATGAGCAGTTCTTC. Protein sequence: CASKLAGLSYNEQFF.

This chain links TRBV6-5 with TRBJ2-5; 9 bases map to TRBD1. The germline V gene encodes CDR1 MNHEY and CDR2 SVGAGI. V shed 6 bases, J shed 5 bases, and the junction held 7 bases outside the gene matches. The CDR3 sequence is 14 residues long. CDR3 coding DNA: TGTGCCAGCAGGCACCGACAGGGGGTCGAGACCCAGTACTTC. Its translation: CASRHRQGVETQYF.

About this clone itself: This specimen includes other DNA sequences encoding the same CDR3. The V call is TRBV2, the J call TRBJ2-3; D unclear. The germline CDR1 and CDR2 sequences are SNHLY and FYNNEI. V lost 2 bases and J 3 bases, leaving 3 bases between the germline ends. This CDR3 is built from 12 residues. The CDR3 nucleotides are TGTGCCAGCAGTGAAAGTACAGATACGCAGTATTTT. Translated: CASSESTDTQYF.

V is TRBV28 and J is TRBJ2-2; D might be TRBD2 (6 bases). The CDR3 has 13 amino acids. Germline V gene data show CDR1 as MDHEN and CDR2 as SYDVKM. V was shortened by 5 bases and J by 7 bases, with 11 bases between the two germline ends. The CDR3 reads CASSERRGGELFF. The CDR3 DNA sequence: TGTGCCAGCAGTGAAAGGAGGGGCGGGGAGCTGTTTTTT. The whole variable domain, filled in from reference TRBV28 and TRBJ2-2, reads DVKVTQSSRYLVKRTGEKVFLECVQDMDHENMFWYRQDPGLGLRLIYFSYDVKMKEKGDIPEGYSVSREKKERFSLILESASTNQTSMYLCASSERRGGELFFGEGSRLTVL.

The chain is built from TRBV7-9 and TRBJ1-2; 12 bases match TRBD1. CDR3 size: 15 residues. Germline trimming cut 5 bases from V and 4 bases from J; bases unmatched to any gene: 5. Germline V gives CDR1 SEHNR, CDR2 FQNEAQ (reference sequence). DNA for the CDR3: TGTGCCAGCAGCCCCGGGACAGGGGGCTTCTATGGCTACACCTTC. Its translation is CASSPGTGGFYGYTF. Combining the CDR3 with reference TRBV7-9 and TRBJ1-2 gives the whole variable domain DTGVSQNPRHKITKRGQNVTFRCDPISEHNRLYWYRQTLGQGPEFLTYFQNEAQLEKSRLLSDRFSAERPKGSFSTLEIQRTEQGDSAMYLCASSPGTGGFYGYTFGSGTRLTVV.

The CDR3 DNA follows: TGTGCCATCAGTGAGGGAGTTCGCTCTGGAAACACCATATATTTT. Translating gives CAISEGVRSGNTIYF. This rearrangement joins TRBV10-3 to TRBJ1-3; D not resolved. Trimming pared 2 bases from V and 0 bases from J, leaving 8 bases between. Germline CDR1 is ENHRY and CDR2 is SYGVKD. This CDR3 spans 15 amino acids.